The rows below give T cell receptor beta chains drawn from one sample of a study of memory CD4+ T cells and cytomegalovirus serostatus. Profiled with immunoSEQ multiplex PCR; TCRdb holds only in-frame clones, not every one. Altogether tens of thousands of clones are present, about 80% being singletons, with the ten largest covering roughly 0.4%. The material sequenced was memory CD4+ T cells from blood. These receptor sequences come from an adult in good health and CMV-seronegative. CDR3s include the opening cysteine and the closing phenylalanine or tryptophan. The D gene is left open where the match is weak. Size values are once, few and many counts, or a class for expanded clones, and some rows have none.

V	size	D	J	CDR3	DNA
TRBV7-8	-	-	TRBJ1-5	CASSAEVRQPQHF	TGTGCCAGCAGCGCCGAGGTTCGTCAGCCCCAGCATTTT
TRBV20-1	-	-	TRBJ2-1	CSARGIGGHFF	TGCAGTGCTAGGGGGATCGGGGGCCACTTCTTC
TRBV5-4	once	TRBD2	TRBJ2-3	CASSLWGSGGARTDTQYF	TGTGCCAGCAGCTTGTGGGGGAGCGGGGGGGCCCGCACAGATACGCAGTATTTT
TRBV7-9	-	-	TRBJ1-4	CASSSGTSGWEKLFF	TGTGCCAGCAGCTCCGGGACGTCTGGTTGGGAAAAACTGTTTTTT
TRBV4-3	-	-	TRBJ2-6	CASSQDSPFSGANVLTF	TGCGCCAGCAGCCAAGATTCCCCGTTCTCTGGGGCCAACGTCCTGACTTTC
TRBV6-5	-	TRBD1	TRBJ2-3	CASRSGQGATDTQYF	TGTGCCAGCAGGTCGGGACAGGGGGCCACAGATACGCAGTATTTT
TRBV7-9	-	-	TRBJ2-3	CASSKVDTQYF	TGTGCCAGCAGCAAGGTAGATACGCAGTATTTT
TRBV9	-	TRBD1	TRBJ1-5	CASSEGAHNQPQHF	TGTGCCAGCAGCGAGGGGGCCCACAATCAGCCCCAGCATTTT
TRBV4-3	-	-	TRBJ2-2	CASSQEAGAKLTGELFF	TGCGCCAGCAGCCAAGAGGCGGGGGCTAAGCTCACCGGGGAGCTGTTTTTT
TRBV7-2	-	-	TRBJ2-2	CASRIWGDTGELFF	TGTGCCAGCCGCATATGGGGCGACACCGGGGAGCTGTTTTTT
TRBV2	once	TRBD1	TRBJ2-5	CASSRGTGGRETQYF	TGTGCCAGCAGTCGAGGGACAGGGGGCAGAGAGACCCAGTACTTC
TRBV4-1	few	TRBD1	TRBJ1-5	CASSLREDRGYQPQHF	TGCGCCAGCAGCCTTAGGGAGGACAGGGGTTATCAGCCCCAGCATTTT
TRBV6-6	-	TRBD1	TRBJ2-7	CATRGQEAYEQYF	TGTGCCACCAGGGGGCAGGAGGCCTACGAGCAGTACTTC
TRBV27	-	TRBD2	TRBJ2-7	CASSFRAPTSGGFYEQYF	TGTGCCAGCAGTTTTAGAGCCCCCACTAGCGGGGGCTTCTACGAGCAGTACTTC
TRBV7-3	-	-	TRBJ1-1	CASSFKAGTEAFF	TGTGCCAGCAGCTTCAAGGCGGGTACTGAAGCTTTCTTT
TRBV11-1	-	-	TRBJ2-3	CASSSNLGGGVTDTQYF	TGTGCCAGCAGTTCCAACCTGGGAGGCGGGGTAACAGATACGCAGTATTTT
TRBV28	few	TRBD1	TRBJ1-5	CASSLQGNQVQPQHF	TGTGCCAGCAGCTTACAGGGGAATCAAGTTCAGCCCCAGCATTTT
TRBV6-5	-	-	TRBJ1-5	CASSGGQFSNQPQHF	TGTGCCAGCAGCGGCGGACAGTTTAGCAATCAGCCCCAGCATTTT
TRBV29-1	-	-	TRBJ2-7	CSVEDPRQGGDEQYF	TGCAGCGTTGAAGATCCCCGGCAGGGGGGCGACGAGCAGTACTTC
TRBV27	-	-	TRBJ1-3	CASRKYVQGLKGNTIYF	TGTGCCAGCAGGAAGTATGTACAGGGTCTGAAGGGAAACACCATATATTTT
TRBV7-9	-	TRBD1	TRBJ1-6	CASSRLRDRVNNSPLHF	TGTGCCAGCAGCCGCCTCCGGGACAGGGTTAATAATTCACCCCTCCACTTT
TRBV6-5	-	TRBD1	TRBJ1-1	CASSRRDRGPEAFF	TGTGCCAGCAGCCGTCGGGACAGGGGGCCAGAAGCTTTCTTT
TRBV19	-	-	TRBJ2-2	CASSPRAGELFF	TGTGCCAGTAGTCCCCGGGCCGGGGAGCTGTTTTTT
TRBV10-3	-	TRBD2	TRBJ2-5	CAISEPRGGGLTQYF	TGTGCCATCAGTGAGCCTCGCGGCGGGGGGCTGACCCAGTACTTC
TRBV5-4	-	TRBD1	TRBJ1-2	CASSSGQGGVGYTF	TGTGCCAGCAGCTCGGGACAGGGTGGAGTTGGCTACACCTTC